These 12 T cell receptor beta chains originate from one sample sequenced in a study of blood T cell repertoires in COVID-19. TCRdb's table, derived via immunoSEQ multiplex PCR, lists solely in-frame clones and lacks some. Among 65,000 to 95,000 clones listed, 65% to 90% were seen once. Sequenced: peripheral blood. The receptors shown here come from a woman aged 45-60 years with acute or convalescent COVID-19.

This clone was observed once. This chain uses TRBV21-1 with TRBJ1-4; the table's D gene call, TRBD1, was not cross checked with the DNA. TRBV21-1 is a pseudogene locus. The CDR3 extends over 16 amino acids. The CDR3 loop reads CASSVHLGGTNEKLFF. For the CDR3, the DNA is TGTGCCAGCAGCGTCCACTTAGGGGGAACTAATGAAAAACTGTTTTTT.

The genes are TRBV15 and TRBJ1-1; no clear D gene. Trimming cost V 0 bases and J 4 bases, with 6 bases left between them. The CDR3 has 13 amino acids. Germline V gene lookup returns CDR1 LNHNV and CDR2 YYDKDF (reference sequence). The DNA of the CDR3 is TGTGCCACCAGCAGAGATCGGGGCACTGAAGCTTTCTTT. Translated: CATSRDRGTEAFF.

This clone was counted between two and nine times. The CDR3 is CASSYSGTGFQPQHF. The CDR3 DNA reads TGTGCCAGCAGTTACTCCGGGACAGGGTTTCAGCCCCAGCATTTT. This chain joins TRBV6-2 or TRBV6-3 and TRBJ1-5; 9 bases map to TRBD1. The CDR3 has 15 residues. Germline CDR1 is MNHEY and CDR2 is SVGEGT. Trimming took 0 bases from V and 6 from J; bases not matched to a gene: 3.

This sequence joins TRBV2 and TRBJ1-2, with D perhaps matching TRBD1 (6 bases). This CDR3 is 13 amino acids long. Germline V CDR1 and CDR2: SNHLY, FYNNEI. Deletions cut 6 bases from V and 5 bases from J, with 13 bases between. The CDR3 here is CASSRGRGYGYTF. CDR3 DNA: TGTGCCAGCAGCAGGGGTCGGGGATATGGCTACACCTTC. Complete variable domain (other parts from reference TRBV2 and TRBJ1-2): EPEVTQTPSHQVTQMGQEVILRCVPISNHLYFYWYRQILGQKVEFLVSFYNNEISEKSEIFDDQFSVERPDGSNFTLKIRSTKLEDSAMYFCASSRGRGYGYTFGSGTRLTVV.

In this sample, this clone turned up once. The rearrangement uses TRBV9 and TRBJ2-7; possible D gene TRBD2, 5 bases. The V gene lost 0 bases and the J gene lost 3 bases, with 13 bases spanning the gap. Per the germline V gene, CDR1 is SGDLS and CDR2 is YYNGEE. The CDR3 is 15 residues long. DNA of the CDR3: TGTGCCAGCAGCGTAGCCGGGGAACTCTACTACGAGCAGTACTTC. Protein sequence: CASSVAGELYYEQYF.

V gene TRBV21-1 combines with J gene TRBJ1-2; TRBD1, the table's D call, lacks a check against the DNA. TRBV21-1 is marked as a pseudogene. This CDR3 has 17 residues. This chain's CDR3 is CASRVLTGLGANYGYTF. DNA of the CDR3: TGTGCCAGCAGGGTTTTGACAGGGCTGGGAGCTAACTATGGCTACACCTTC.

The chain has TRBV29-1 and TRBJ2-1; TRBD2 aligns across 7 bases. Trimming took 7 bases from V and 1 from J; bases not matched to a gene: 13. Germline V lookup: CDR1 SQVTM, CDR2 ANQGSEA. The CDR3 loop spans 16 amino acids. The CDR3: CSATRVAGVSYNEQFF. The CDR3 region has the DNA TGCAGCGCTACTCGGGTAGCGGGTGTTTCCTACAATGAGCAGTTCTTC.

The chain carries TRBV7-2 and TRBJ2-4, with 10 bases identical to TRBD1. The junction had 4 bases not matched to a gene; V was cut back by 1 base and J by 1 base. This CDR3 region has 17 residues. Germline assignment: CDR1 SGHTA and CDR2 FQGNSA. The CDR3 region has the DNA TGTGCCAGCAGCTTAGAGCCGGGACAGGGGGCCAAAAACATTCAGTACTTC. This gives the protein CASSLEPGQGAKNIQYF.

The chain links TRBV7-3 to TRBJ2-1; TRBD2 matches 12 bases. Per the germline V gene, CDR1 is SGHTA and CDR2 is FQGTGA. The CDR3 is made up of 16 amino acids. V gave up 5 bases and J gave up 4 bases; unmatched junction bases: 6. As DNA, the CDR3 is TGTGCCAGCAGCGCAAGGCTAGCGGGAGGGTACAATGAGCAGTTCTTC. Its translation is CASSARLAGGYNEQFF.

The chain has TRBV6-5 and TRBJ2-1; TRBD2 matches at 12 bases. V shed 5 bases and J 9 bases; nucleotides not matched to a gene: 8. The germline V gene encodes CDR1 MNHEY and CDR2 SVGAGI. The CDR3 is 15 residues long. DNA for the CDR3: TGTGCCAGCAGTCCCCGACTAGCGGGGGTGTCTGAGCAGTTCTTC. Encoded protein: CASSPRLAGVSEQFF.

This chain links TRBV19 with TRBJ1-6; D is perhaps TRBD1 (6 bases). CDR3 length equals 15 residues. The germline V gene has CDR1 LNHDA and CDR2 SQIVND (reference sequence). Trimming removed 7 bases at V and 2 bases at J, with 12 bases between. The CDR3 is CASMRDKPYNSPLHF. For the CDR3, the DNA is TGTGCCAGTATGAGGGACAAGCCCTATAATTCACCCCTCCACTTT.

The gene calls are TRBV4-3 and TRBJ2-6, with 7 positions matching TRBD2. CDR1 and CDR2 (germline): LGHNA, YSLEER. This CDR3 is built from 19 residues. Germline trimming cut 4 bases from V and 0 bases from J; bases unmatched to any gene: 12. The DNA for the CDR3 is TGCGCCAGCAGCCCCTCTTTGGCAGCGGGGCTCTCTGGGGCCAACGTCCTGACTTTC. Translated, it gives CASSPSLAAGLSGANVLTF.